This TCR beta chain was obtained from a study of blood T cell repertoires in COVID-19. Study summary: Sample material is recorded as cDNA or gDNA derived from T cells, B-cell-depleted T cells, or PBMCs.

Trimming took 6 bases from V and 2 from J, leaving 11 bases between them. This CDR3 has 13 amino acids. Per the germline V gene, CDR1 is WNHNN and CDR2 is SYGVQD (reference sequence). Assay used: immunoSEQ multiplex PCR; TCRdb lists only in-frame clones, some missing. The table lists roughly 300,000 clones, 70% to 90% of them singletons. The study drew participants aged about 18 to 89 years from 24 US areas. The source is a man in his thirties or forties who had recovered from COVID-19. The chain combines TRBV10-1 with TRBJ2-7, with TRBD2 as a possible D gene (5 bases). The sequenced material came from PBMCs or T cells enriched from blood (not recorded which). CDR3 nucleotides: TGCGCCAGCAGCGGAGGAAGCCCCTACGAGCAGTACTTC. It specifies CASSGGSPYEQYF.